Following are 2 T cell receptor beta chains from one sample sequenced in a study of blood T cell repertoires in COVID-19. Some clones are missing from TCRdb's copy, which holds only in-frame ones; the method was immunoSEQ multiplex PCR. The sample contains around 200,000 clones, around 83% of which appear only once. The sequenced material came from peripheral blood. Receptor source: a man aged 50 or older with active or convalescent COVID-19.

The rearrangement uses TRBV28 and TRBJ1-2; 8 bases are a match to TRBD1. Trimming took 3 bases from V and 4 from J; bases not matched to a gene: 13. CDR1 is MDHEN, CDR2 SYDVKM, per germline. The CDR3 runs to 17 residues. The CDR3 DNA reads as TGTGCCAGCAGTTTTGGGGTGGGCAGGGGGCCCGGCTATGGCTACACCTTC. As protein: CASSFGVGRGPGYGYTF.

The rearrangement links TRBV28 to TRBJ1-2; a possible D gene is TRBD1 (5 bases). Trimming took off 5 bases at V and 4 bases at J, with 17 bases between the two ends. Germline values: CDR1 MDHEN, CDR2 SYDVKM. This CDR3 is 15 amino acids long. CDR3: CASSVESGRLYGYTF. CDR3 coding DNA: TGTGCCAGCAGTGTCGAGTCAGGGCGCCTCTATGGCTACACCTTC.